There are a few counts of the clone carrying this T cell receptor beta chain. The target antigen is unknown. This sample was included in a study of T-cell memory formation after mild COVID-19. Whole-study context: Each donor largely had its own TCR clusters. Whole-study results and caveats: Pre-infection memory carried some responding clones, suggesting that cross-reactive memory joined.

TCR alpha and TCR beta cDNA libraries with sample barcodes and UMIs came from 5'RACE using constant-segment primers. TCRdb reprocessed the 5' RACE reads with MiXCR, giving one entry per CDR3 protein. The sample has about 400,000 distinct CDR3 sequences, approximately 16% seen once. The ends were cut back, 6 bases at V and 1 base at J, with 4 bases in the middle. CDR3 length: 13 residues. Sequencing was carried out using PBMCs or a T cell subset sorted from them (not recorded which). The TCR was taken from a man aged 18-30 years who had mild COVID-19 (a few samples of this study predate the infection). Cell type and time point are not known. The V and J genes are TRBV12-3 or TRBV12-4 and TRBJ2-6; D not certain. This chain's CDR3 is CASRNSGANVLTF. The CDR3 region has the DNA TGTGCCAGCAGGAATTCTGGGGCCAACGTCCTGACTTTC.